Shown below are 7 T cell receptor beta chains from a single sample sequenced in a study of blood T cell repertoires in COVID-19. Assay used: immunoSEQ multiplex PCR; TCRdb lists only in-frame clones, some missing. The data show about 300,000 clones, with about nine tenths seen just once and 4% to 5% held by the top ten. The material sequenced was PBMCs or T cells enriched from blood (not recorded which). The source is a man aged 25-45 years who had recovered from COVID-19.

The chain recombines TRBV11-2 with TRBJ2-7; D gene ambiguous. The CDR3 length is 12 residues. Germline values: CDR1 SGHAT, CDR2 FQNNGV. Trimming removed 5 bases at V and 3 bases at J, with 8 bases between. The CDR3 loop reads CASSPLGYEQYF. The CDR3 DNA reads as TGTGCCAGCAGCCCCCTAGGCTACGAGCAGTACTTC. Together with reference TRBV11-2 and TRBJ2-7, the CDR3 gives the full variable domain: EAGVAQSPRYKIIEKRQSVAFWCNPISGHATLYWYQQILGQGPKLLIQFQNNGVVDDSQLPKDRFSAERLKGVDSTLKIQPAKLEDSAVYLCASSPLGYEQYFGPGTRLTVT.

This clone was seen only a few times. The chain uses TRBV6-5 and TRBJ1-6; 7 bases align to TRBD1. Looked up from germline, CDR1 is MNHEY and CDR2 is SVGAGI. The CDR3 length is 14 residues. The trim removed 4 bases at V and 7 bases at J, leaving 4 bases unmatched. This CDR3 reads CASSSGTVNSPLHF. The CDR3 coding sequence is TGTGCCAGCAGTTCCGGGACAGTGAATTCACCCCTCCACTTT.

The chain couples TRBV6-4 to TRBJ2-7, with 8 positions matching TRBD1. The ends lost 5 bases at V and 1 base at J; junction bases unmatched: 7. The CDR3 loop spans 15 amino acids. CDR1 and CDR2 (germline): MRHNA, SNTAGT. The chain's CDR3 is CASSPGQGKSYEQYF. Here the CDR3 DNA reads TGTGCCAGCAGTCCCGGACAGGGAAAGTCCTACGAGCAGTACTTC.

The V and J genes are TRBV4-1 and TRBJ2-3; 11 nucleotides line up with TRBD2. The CDR3 is 16 amino acids. From germline, CDR1 is MGHRA and CDR2 YSYEKL. Unmatched junction bases numbered 7, after V lost 3 bases and J lost 5 bases. The CDR3 DNA sequence: TGCGCCAGCAGCCAGCCCGCTAGCGGGGGGCTAGATACGCAGTATTTT. Protein sequence: CASSQPASGGLDTQYF.

The gene calls are TRBV25-1 and TRBJ2-3, with a weak D call TRBD2 (6 bases). Germline CDR1 is MGHDK and CDR2 is SYGVNS. V dropped 1 base and J dropped 3 bases, with 11 bases sitting between them. The CDR3 length is 15 residues. CDR3 sequence: CASSESEEGTDTQYF. The CDR3, as DNA: TGTGCCAGCAGTGAATCCGAGGAGGGGACAGATACGCAGTATTTT.

The chain has TRBV19 and TRBJ1-4; D gene ambiguous. The ends were cut back, 8 bases at V and 3 bases at J, with 13 bases in the middle. The V gene's germline CDR1 is LNHDA and CDR2 SQIVND (reference sequence). This CDR3 has 14 amino acids. The CDR3 reads CASEPPYPNEKLFF. CDR3 in DNA: TGTGCCAGTGAACCACCCTACCCTAATGAAAAACTGTTTTTT. Full variable domain (rest looked up from reference TRBV19 and TRBJ1-4): DGGITQSPKYLFRKEGQNVTLSCEQNLNHDAMYWYRQDPGQGLRLIYYSQIVNDFQKGDIAEGYSVSREKKESFPLTVTSAQKNPTAFYLCASEPPYPNEKLFFGSGTQLSVL.

The genes are TRBV24-1 and TRBJ1-2; 9 nucleotides match TRBD1. The trim removed 3 bases at V and 8 bases at J, leaving 3 bases unmatched. The germline V gene encodes CDR1 KGHDR and CDR2 SFDVKD. This CDR3 comprises 13 residues. The DNA for the CDR3 is TGTGCCACCAGTGATGGGACAGGGAGGGGCTACACCTTC. As protein: CATSDGTGRGYTF.